The 23 T cell receptor beta chains below come from one sample, sequenced in a study of shared clonotypes between healthy human individuals. Sequencing was performed with immunoSEQ multiplex PCR; in TCRdb, only in-frame clones are kept and a portion is missing. The sample carries about 1.5 million clones, about 98% recorded once. Input material: naive CD4+ T cells sorted from blood. Regarding subset: CD45RA+ positively selected. These receptors all stem from a man younger than 40 in good health.

The CDR3 coding sequence is TGTGCCATCAGGGGGCCTGAAGGGCAACACTACGAGCAGTACTTC. As protein: CAIRGPEGQHYEQYF. The chain recombines TRBV10-3 with TRBJ2-7; a weak D match, TRBD1 (5 bases). The germline CDR1 and CDR2 sequences are ENHRY and SYGVKD. The CDR3 contains 15 residues. V gave up 6 bases and J gave up 3 bases, with 18 bases separating them.

V gene TRBV7-2 combines with J gene TRBJ2-5; D is unclear. The DNA end favors TRBJ2-7, so the J call may be wrong. Germline lookup yields CDR1 SGHTA and CDR2 FQGNSA. This CDR3 has 12 amino acids. For the CDR3, the DNA is TGTGCCAGCAGCGTTAAGGTTTACGAGCAGTACTTC. This sequence encodes CASSVKVYEQYF.

This clone showed up just once. The genes are TRBV4-3 and TRBJ2-7, with D tentatively TRBD2 (5 bases). Looked up from germline, CDR1 is LGHNA and CDR2 is YSLEER. Between the trimmed V and J ends, which lost 2 bases and 2 bases, there was a span of 13 bases. The CDR3 totals 15 residues. This CDR3 reads CASSQTLLGAYEQYF. The CDR3 DNA sequence: TGCGCCAGCAGCCAAACCTTACTAGGAGCCTACGAGCAGTACTTC.

This CDR3 reads CASSLDRDTKLQSGANVLTF. The CDR3 DNA sequence: TGTGCCAGCAGCTTAGATCGGGACACCAAATTACAATCGGGGGCCAACGTCCTGACTTTC. The rearrangement joins TRBV11-2 to TRBJ2-6; D is possibly TRBD1 (6 bases). Germline V gives CDR1 SGHAT, CDR2 FQNNGV. The CDR3 sequence is 20 residues long. The V end was cut by 0 bases, the J end by 4 bases, with 22 bases between.

The chain carries TRBV6-5 and TRBJ2-1, with D perhaps assigned TRBD1 or TRBD2 (6 bases each). Germline V gene lookup returns CDR1 MNHEY and CDR2 SVGAGI. CDR3 length: 14 amino acids. Trimming cost V 0 bases and J 9 bases, with 12 bases left between them. CDR3 sequence: CASSYSAGHTEQFF. In DNA, the CDR3 is TGTGCCAGCAGTTACTCTGCGGGACATACTGAGCAGTTCTTC.

The genes are TRBV11-2 and TRBJ1-4, with D possibly matching TRBD1 (6 bases). V shed 6 bases and J shed 3 bases, with 17 bases lying between them. This CDR3 has 16 amino acids. CDR1 and CDR2 from the germline V gene are SGHAT and FQNNGV. Here the CDR3 reads CASSPLGAVANEKLFF. The CDR3 nucleotides are TGTGCCAGCAGTCCTCTGGGGGCGGTTGCTAATGAAAAACTGTTTTTT.

The chain uses TRBV6-5 and TRBJ2-7; unclear D gene. Per germline, CDR1 MNHEY and CDR2 SVGAGI. The CDR3 has 14 residues. V lost 9 bases to trimming and J lost 0 bases, with 15 bases between them. The CDR3 loop reads CASGVSGLSYEQYF. The DNA for the CDR3 is TGTGCCAGTGGAGTTAGTGGGCTCTCCTACGAGCAGTACTTC.

CDR3 region: CASSQGGGAEAFF. DNA for the CDR3: TGCGCCAGCAGCCAAGGGGGCGGGGCGGAAGCTTTCTTT. The chain links TRBV4-3 to TRBJ1-1; a possible D gene is TRBD1 (5 bases). Germline-derived CDR1 and CDR2 are LGHNA and YSLEER. Trimming cost V 1 base and J 8 bases, with 11 bases left between them. The CDR3 is made up of 13 amino acids.

The chain has TRBV5-5 and TRBJ2-7; D tentatively fits TRBD1 or TRBD2 (6 bases each). CDR1 is SGHKS, CDR2 YYEKEE, per germline (reference sequence). The CDR3 extends over 14 amino acids. Between the trimmed V and J ends, which lost 7 bases and 2 bases, there was a span of 16 bases. This CDR3 reads CASLYKGGPYEQYF. CDR3 sequence (DNA): TGTGCCAGCCTTTATAAGGGGGGACCCTACGAGCAGTACTTC. Filled out from reference TRBV5-5 and TRBJ2-7, the complete variable domain reads DAGVTQSPTHLIKTRGQQVTLRCSPISGHKSVSWYQQVLGQGPQFIFQYYEKEERGRGNFPDRFSARQFPNYSSELNVNALLLGDSALYLCASLYKGGPYEQYFGPGTRLTVT.

This clone was seen more than once but under ten times. Additional DNA sequences in this sample encode the identical CDR3. This sequence joins TRBV9 and TRBJ2-7, with 7 bases matching TRBD1. Germline V gives CDR1 SGDLS, CDR2 YYNGEE. With 0 bases clipped from V and 1 base from J, the junction kept 1 base outside the gene matches. There are 14 residues in the CDR3. The DNA of the CDR3 is TGTGCCAGCAGCGTAGGGGACAGTTCCTACGAGCAGTACTTC. It yields the protein CASSVGDSSYEQYF.

The V and J genes are TRBV29-1 and TRBJ2-1; D unclear. Germline V CDR1 and CDR2: SQVTM, ANQGSEA. Trimming pared 4 bases from V and 10 bases from J, leaving 17 bases between. The CDR3 has 13 residues. The CDR3 region has the DNA TGCAGCGTTGCCCGGGCCCGCGGCGGAGAGCAGTTCTTC. This encodes CSVARARGGEQFF.

As to this clone: In the same sample, other DNA sequences code for this CDR3. The V call is TRBV28, the J call TRBJ2-7; D gene ambiguous. The V and J ends lost 6 bases and 3 bases respectively, with 6 bases between them. The germline V gene encodes CDR1 MDHEN and CDR2 SYDVKM. The CDR3 consists of 11 residues. The CDR3 nucleotides are TGTGCCAGCAGCCCCCACTACGAGCAGTACTTC. Amino acids: CASSPHYEQYF.

This clone was recorded once. This chain uses TRBV28 with TRBJ1-1; tentatively, D is TRBD1 (5 bases). The V and J ends lost 2 bases and 3 bases respectively, with 16 bases between them. Germline CDR1 reads MDHEN; CDR2 reads SYDVKM. The CDR3 loop spans 16 amino acids. The CDR3 DNA is TGTGCCAGCAGTTTAGGGGGACGGTGGAAAGACACTGAAGCTTTCTTT. Amino acids: CASSLGGRWKDTEAFF. The variable domain in full, with the rest retrieved from reference TRBV28 and TRBJ1-1, is DVKVTQSSRYLVKRTGEKVFLECVQDMDHENMFWYRQDPGLGLRLIYFSYDVKMKEKGDIPEGYSVSREKKERFSLILESASTNQTSMYLCASSLGGRWKDTEAFFGQGTRLTVV.

The CDR3 protein is CASSFGTSGHGELFF. CDR3 sequence (DNA): TGTGCCAGCAGCTTCGGGACTAGCGGACATGGGGAGCTGTTTTTT. The chain is built from TRBV5-6 and TRBJ2-2, with 11 positions matching TRBD2. The V and J ends lost 2 bases and 8 bases, in that order; junction bases with no gene match: 5. Germline V gives CDR1 SGHDT, CDR2 YYEEEE. The CDR3 is 15 amino acids.

The gene calls are TRBV9 and TRBJ1-5; D gene ambiguous. This CDR3 has 13 amino acids. The germline CDR1 and CDR2 sequences are SGDLS and YYNGEE. V lost 0 bases, J lost 5 bases, and 6 bases lay in between. CDR3 sequence: CASSVDPDQPQHF. DNA for the CDR3: TGTGCCAGCAGCGTAGACCCCGATCAGCCCCAGCATTTT.

The rearrangement joins TRBV7-9 to TRBJ2-1, with D perhaps matching TRBD2 (5 bases). Germline loops: CDR1 SEHNR, CDR2 FQNEAQ (reference sequence). The CDR3 has 15 residues. Trimming removed 8 bases from V and 1 base from J, with 15 bases in between. The CDR3 region is CASLLLVGSYNEQFF. CDR3 DNA sequence: TGTGCCAGCCTCCTACTAGTCGGGTCCTACAATGAGCAGTTCTTC. The full variable domain, in which reference TRBV7-9 and TRBJ2-1 provide the parts outside the CDR3, is DTGVSQNPRHKITKRGQNVTFRCDPISEHNRLYWYRQTLGQGPEFLTYFQNEAQLEKSRLLSDRFSAERPKGSFSTLEIQRTEQGDSAMYLCASLLLVGSYNEQFFGPGTRLTVL.

The chain joins TRBV10-3 to TRBJ2-7; TRBD1 matches 8 bases. Trimming removed 1 base from V and 6 bases from J; junction bases left unmatched: 5. This CDR3 region has 14 residues. Germline CDR1 ENHRY, CDR2 SYGVKD. The CDR3 DNA reads TGTGCCATCAGTGAGTTGACAGGGGTTGGCGAGCAGTACTTC. As protein: CAISELTGVGEQYF.

This chain's CDR3 is CASSERGRGIRGYTF. DNA of the CDR3: TGTGCCAGCAGCGAAAGAGGAAGGGGTATTAGGGGCTACACCTTC. The chain is built from TRBV2 and TRBJ1-2, with D maybe TRBD1 (5 bases). Deletions cut 6 bases from V and 8 bases from J, with 22 bases between. Germline assignment: CDR1 SNHLY and CDR2 FYNNEI. The CDR3 is made up of 15 amino acids.

Comments on this clone: This sample includes further DNA sequences coding for the same CDR3. The J gene is TRBJ2-3, the V gene TRBV5-1; D unclear. The germline V gene has CDR1 SGHRS and CDR2 YFSETQ. The length of the CDR3 is 14 residues. V was trimmed by 5 bases and J by 0 bases, leaving 10 bases between them. Here the CDR3 reads CASRAEPSTDTQYF. In DNA form, the CDR3 reads TGCGCCAGCAGGGCGGAGCCCAGCACAGATACGCAGTATTTT.

The CDR3 DNA follows: TGTGCCAGCAGCCCAGGGGTGAGGGGAGTAGGGGAGCAGTACTTC. This translates into CASSPGVRGVGEQYF. V usage is TRBV11-2 and J usage is TRBJ2-7; D possibly corresponds to TRBD1 (6 bases). Trimming cost V 5 bases and J 7 bases, with 21 bases left between them. The CDR3 extends over 15 amino acids. Germline V gives CDR1 SGHAT, CDR2 FQNNGV.

This chain links TRBV10-2 with TRBJ2-5; TRBD1 matches 10 bases. The V gene's germline CDR1 is WSHSY and CDR2 SAAADI. The CDR3 extends over 14 amino acids. The J segment lost 4 bases and the V segment lost 6 bases, leaving 5 bases of the junction unmatched. CDR3 in amino acids: CASRGDRGGETQYF. CDR3 coding DNA: TGCGCCAGCAGGGGGGACAGGGGTGGAGAGACCCAGTACTTC.

The genes are TRBV7-8 and TRBJ2-2; D unresolved. The CDR3 is made up of 16 amino acids. The germline V gene encodes CDR1 SGHVS and CDR2 FQNEAQ. The V and J ends lost 1 base and 6 bases respectively, with 15 bases between them. The CDR3 coding sequence is TGTGCCAGCAGCTTAGGCGGCGCGCCCGAGGCCGGGGAGCTGTTTTTT. It yields the protein CASSLGGAPEAGELFF.

The CDR3 coding sequence is TGTGCCAGCAGCTTAGAGAGCGGGAGGGGGCTGGGTACGCAGTATTTT. Protein: CASSLESGRGLGTQYF. V usage is TRBV7-6 and J usage is TRBJ2-3, with 10 bases aligning to TRBD2. The germline V gene has CDR1 SGHVS and CDR2 FNYEAQ. V was pared by 1 base and J by 8 bases, with 9 bases of the junction left unmatched. The CDR3 sequence is 16 residues long.